The sequence of this T cell receptor (beta chain) was determined in a study of blood T cell repertoires in COVID-19. The overall study: COVID-19 samples collected from the United States, Italy and Spain covered acute and convalescent phases.

Per the original data handling: Nucleated cell counts were estimated from reference gene primer amplification. Libraries were prepared by immunoSEQ multiplex PCR; TCRdb keeps only in-frame clonotypes and omits some of them. V and J calls and clone size are copied from that table; D and trimming were computed from the DNA. This sample carries a few hundred thousand clones, about four fifths of them seen once, and the ten largest clones take 5.5% to 7.5%. The participants were between roughly 18 and 89 years old and came from roughly 24 US areas. For recovered donors of Cohort 3, there were two negative PCRs, clearance, or symptom resolution. V was clipped by 5 bases and J by 2 bases; unmatched bases: 7. This CDR3 comprises 17 residues. Germline V gene data show CDR1 as MDHEN and CDR2 as SYDVKM.

The sequence derives from a woman aged 40 to 55 who had recovered from COVID-19. The rearrangement links TRBV28 to TRBJ2-3; 13 bases fit TRBD2. Sequenced sample: PBMCs or T cells enriched from blood (not recorded which). CDR3 nucleotides: TGTGCCAGCAGTGAGCCGGGACTAGCGGGGAACACAGATACGCAGTATTTT. This codes for CASSEPGLAGNTDTQYF.